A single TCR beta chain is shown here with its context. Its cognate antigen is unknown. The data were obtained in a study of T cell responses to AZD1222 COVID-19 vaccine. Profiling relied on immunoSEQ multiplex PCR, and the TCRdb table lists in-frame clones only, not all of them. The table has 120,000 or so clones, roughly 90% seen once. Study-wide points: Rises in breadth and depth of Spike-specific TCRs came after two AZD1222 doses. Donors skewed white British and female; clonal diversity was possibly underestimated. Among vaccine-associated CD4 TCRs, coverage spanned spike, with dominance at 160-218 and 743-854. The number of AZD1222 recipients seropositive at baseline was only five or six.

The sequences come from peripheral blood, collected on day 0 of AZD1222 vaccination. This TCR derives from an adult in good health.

For the CDR3, the DNA is TGTGCCAGCAGCTCGACGGGACTAGCCCATTCCTGGTACGAGCAGTACTTC. It encodes CASSSTGLAHSWYEQYF. This rearrangement joins TRBV11-2 to TRBJ2-7, with 9 nucleotides matching TRBD2. Germline-derived CDR1 and CDR2 are SGHAT and FQNNGV. V lost 4 bases and J lost 4; bases outside the gene matches: 14. The CDR3 loop spans 17 amino acids. Complete variable domain (other parts from reference TRBV11-2 and TRBJ2-7): EAGVAQSPRYKIIEKRQSVAFWCNPISGHATLYWYQQILGQGPKLLIQFQNNGVVDDSQLPKDRFSAERLKGVDSTLKIQPAKLEDSAVYLCASSSTGLAHSWYEQYFGPGTRLTVT.